This TCR beta chain is drawn from a study of T-cell reconstitution after alpha-beta-depleted transplantation in children (dated by TCRdb to the mid-2010s). Turning to the overall study: The study quantitatively tracked T-cell immune reconstitution after TCRalphabeta/CD19-depleted allogeneic hematopoietic cell transplantation in children using TCR repertoire profiling.

The CDR3 numbers 14 residues from cysteine through phenylalanine. Here the CDR3 DNA is all that survives: 42 bases in frame from base 1. The germline V gene gives CDR1 as MGHRA and CDR2 as YSYEKL. V is cut by 0 bases and J by 4 bases, and the space between the germline ends is 10 bases. Taken with the paper, the label for treatment or condition translates to: allogeneic hematopoietic cell transplantation with graft depleted of TCRalphabeta T cells and CD19 B cells. The children who served as transplant recipients had been given grafts of TCRalphabeta/CD19-depleted allogeneic hematopoietic cells. General study outcomes and caveats: The apparently early alphabetaT-cell count recovery about two months after transplant was reportedly dependent on only several hundred rapidly expanded clones derived from non-depleted graft cells. The frequencies of hyperexpanded clones fell over the following months, and after one year, T-cell counts and TCRbeta diversity were mostly attributed to newly produced T cells. In some patients, the high TCRbeta diversity seen at day 60 was put down to recipient T cells and intrathymic progenitors that had survived conditioning.

The library was made by PCR. The sequencer was an Illumina HiSeq 2500. Molecular barcoding was employed in the preparation of TCR libraries, with unique molecular identifiers being used to normalize TCRbeta repertoire quantification. The public reads were quality trimmed at Q25 with fastp and then assembled into clones with MiXCR by TCRdb, keeping productive beta chains. Under each unique CDR3 protein, matching rows form one entry showing the most common genes and DNA. The sample has a few hundred thousand distinct CDR3 sequences on record, about 24% of them singletons. The biggest ten clones account for about 4.8% of the sample. This clonotype showed up just a few times. Its cognate antigen has yet to be identified. Within one base of it there is no much larger clone, and no base qualities were kept.

The chain couples TRBV4-1 to TRBJ2-7, with an unclear D gene assignment. The sample in question was PBMCs, mostly from graft donor cells, obtained 360 days after TCRalphabeta/CD19-depleted stem cell transplant. This clonotype originated in a female patient younger than 10 who had a stem cell transplant for congenital amegakaryocytic thrombocytopenia, so the T cells may come from the graft donor. Read as DNA, the sequence is TGCGCCAGCAGCCAAGATTCCCAACTGTACGAGCAGTACTTC. This is translated as CASSQDSQLYEQYF.